The 17 T cell receptor beta chains presented below share a single source sample, sequenced in a study of T cells expressing NK-cell markers. TCRdb derives one entry per CDR3 protein from the 5' RACE reads, leaving out DNA. The sample has almost 450,000 distinct CDR3 sequences, and its top ten clones hold 7.3%. The sequencing input was blood T cells: a sorted CD56 or NKG2C T cell subset, CD4+ or CD8+ T cells, or bulk PBMC T cells (not recorded which). The receptor source for this set is a woman aged 18 to 75 in good health.

V is TRBV5-1 and J is TRBJ2-5; TCRdb proposes TRBD1, but this gene call is untestable without DNA. The CDR3 has 15 residues. Per the germline V gene, CDR1 is SGHRS and CDR2 is YFSETQ. CDR3 sequence: CASSLATGSQETQYF. Using reference TRBV5-1 and TRBJ2-5 for the parts outside the CDR3, the full variable domain is KAGVTQTPRYLIKTRGQQVTLSCSPISGHRSVSWYQQTPGQGLQFLFEYFSETQRNKGNFPGRFSGRQFSNSRSEMNVSTLELGDSALYLCASSLATGSQETQYFGPGTRLLVL.

The rearrangement uses TRBV20-1 and TRBJ2-1. The CDR3 length is 14 residues. From germline, CDR1 is DFQATT and CDR2 SNEGSKA (reference sequence). The CDR3 loop reads CSARDLTNPRKQFF.

The genes are TRBV27 and TRBJ2-6. The CDR3 extends over 15 amino acids. Germline loops: CDR1 MNHEY, CDR2 SMNVEV (reference sequence). CDR3 sequence reads: CASSLKSLGANVLTF.

J is TRBJ2-7 and V is TRBV30; TCRdb indicates TRBD2, and absent DNA this call remains unverified. The V gene's germline CDR1 is GTSNPN and CDR2 SVGIG (reference sequence). There are 16 residues in the CDR3. The CDR3 reads CAWINIEASGSYEQYF.

The rearrangement uses TRBV20-1 and TRBJ2-7; absent DNA, TCRdb's TRBD2 call cannot be checked. This CDR3 is built from 15 residues. CDR1 DFQATT and CDR2 SNEGSKA come from the germline V gene (reference sequence). The CDR3 spells CSARGISGSSYEQYF.

The CDR3 sequence is CSTDRGQVSETQYF. V and J are TRBV20-1 and TRBJ2-5; TCRdb names TRBD1, which stays unverified in the absence of DNA. This CDR3 contains 14 residues. Per germline, CDR1 DFQATT and CDR2 SNEGSKA (reference sequence).

The chain has TRBV5-1 and TRBJ2-2; without DNA, the TCRdb call of TRBD1 cannot be checked. The germline V gene encodes CDR1 SGHRS and CDR2 YFSETQ. This CDR3 spans 14 amino acids. CDR3 in amino acids: CASRWTGNTGELFF.

The genes are TRBV4-3 and TRBJ2-5; TCRdb returns TRBD1, unconfirmable since there is no DNA. Germline CDR1 reads LGHNA; CDR2 reads YSLEER. The CDR3 totals 17 residues. CDR3 residues: CASSPQLGGQGAKTQYF.

This chain uses TRBV7-9 with TRBJ1-1; TCRdb picks TRBD1, but there is no DNA to check that call. The CDR3 runs to 14 residues. Looked up from germline, CDR1 is SEHNR and CDR2 is FQNEAQ (reference sequence). CDR3 protein: CAWLRQGADTEAFF.

J is TRBJ2-7 and V is TRBV20-1; TCRdb indicates TRBD2, and absent DNA this call remains unverified. This CDR3 spans 19 amino acids. Germline V gene sequence: CDR1 DFQATT, CDR2 SNEGSKA (reference sequence). The CDR3 spells CSATPASGRRSGMRYEQYF.

The rearrangement links TRBV2 to TRBJ2-5; the D gene TCRdb calls, TRBD1, cannot be checked with no DNA. The CDR3 consists of 14 residues. Germline V gene sequence: CDR1 SNHLY, CDR2 FYNNEI. CDR3 protein: CASTRQARQETQYF.

This chain connects TRBV5-1 to TRBJ1-6; TCRdb names TRBD1, which stays unverified in the absence of DNA. Germline CDR1 is SGHRS and CDR2 is YFSETQ. The CDR3 sequence is 15 residues long. The CDR3 region is CASSHGTLQDSPLHF.

This rearrangement joins TRBV30 to TRBJ2-3. The CDR3 has 15 amino acids. CDR1 is GTSNPN and CDR2 is SVGIG in the germline V gene (reference sequence). The CDR3 here is CAWSGSAYITDTQYF.

The V and J genes are TRBV19 and TRBJ1-6; TCRdb reports TRBD1, a call that lacks DNA to check it against. The CDR3 runs 13 residues. The germline CDR1 and CDR2 sequences are LNHDA and SQIVND (reference sequence). CDR3 region: CASSIHRDSPLHF. Looking up the rest from reference TRBV19 and TRBJ1-6 gives the full variable domain: DGGITQSPKYLFRKEGQNVTLSCEQNLNHDAMYWYRQDPGQGLRLIYYSQIVNDFQKGDIAEGYSVSREKKESFPLTVTSAQKNPTAFYLCASSIHRDSPLHFGNGTRLTVT.

The J gene is TRBJ2-7, the V gene TRBV12-3 or TRBV12-4; TCRdb selects TRBD2, and the lack of DNA leaves this call unchecked. The CDR3 is 14 residues long. CDR3 region: CASRHTGREYEQYF.

CDR3 amino acids: CASGRTGDSGNTIYF. The chain links TRBV12-3 or TRBV12-4 to TRBJ1-3; TCRdb proposes TRBD1, but this gene call is untestable without DNA. The CDR3 consists of 15 residues.

The rearrangement uses TRBV6-4 and TRBJ1-2. Germline values: CDR1 MRHNA, CDR2 SNTAGT. The CDR3 consists of 16 residues. This CDR3 is CASIPTGEGDNYGYTF.